The 20 T cell receptor beta chains below come from one sample, sequenced in a study of T-cell reconstitution after alpha-beta-depleted transplantation in children. A TCRbeta library incorporating unique molecular identifiers was prepared. MiXCR, applied by TCRdb to the PCR reads, yields one record per CDR3 protein. Of around 270,000 distinct CDR3 sequences in the sample, nearly 8% were seen once. General study points: By one year post-transplant, T-cell counts and diversity largely arose from T cells that were newly produced.

Antigens for these TCRs are unknown. Sequencing was performed on peripheral blood, taken 360 days after TCRalphabeta/CD19-depleted stem cell transplant. The source is a female patient aged 2 to 10 who had a stem cell transplant for Fanconi anemia, so the T cells may come from the graft donor.

This clonotype appeared a few times. The CDR3 DNA sequence: TGCGCCAGCAGCTCGTGGACTAGCGGGGGAAATGAGCAGTTCTTC. It encodes CASSSWTSGGNEQFF. This chain links TRBV4-1 with TRBJ2-1, with 13 positions matching TRBD2. Trimming removed 5 bases from V and 7 bases from J; junction bases left unmatched: 5. This CDR3 is 15 amino acids long. Germline-derived CDR1 and CDR2 are MGHRA and YSYEKL.

This clonotype was counted at least ten times. The genes are TRBV5-5 and TRBJ1-2; 7 positions match TRBD1. This CDR3 region has 13 residues. Germline CDR1 is SGHKS and CDR2 is YYEKEE (reference sequence). V was pared by 6 bases and J by 4 bases, with 6 bases of the junction left unmatched. The CDR3 region has the DNA TGTGCCAGCATACAGGGGACGGGCTATGGCTACACCTTC. Translating it yields CASIQGTGYGYTF.

This clonotype appeared many times. The chain uses TRBV21-1 and TRBJ2-1. TRBV21-1 corresponds to a pseudogene. The CDR3 spans 14 residues. The CDR3 DNA reads as TGTGCCAGCAGCAAAGGGGCAGACTACAATGAGCAGTTCTTC. Translation: CASSKGADYNEQFF.

The chain combines TRBV10-3 with TRBJ2-7; 8 nucleotides line up with TRBD1. V dropped 8 bases and J dropped 0; count of bases not matched to a gene: 3. Germline loops: CDR1 ENHRY, CDR2 SYGVKD. This CDR3 is built from 13 residues. The CDR3 DNA reads as TGTGCCATCGGACAGGGCCCCTCCTACGAGCAGTACTTC. The encoded protein is CAIGQGPSYEQYF.

Ten or more counts support this clonotype. The gene calls are TRBV7-2 and TRBJ2-1, with D uncertain. In germline, CDR1 is SGHTA, CDR2 FQGNSA. The CDR3 is 15 amino acids. V was shortened by 1 base and J by 0 bases, with 7 bases between the two germline ends. The CDR3 nucleotides read TGTGCCAGCAGCTTAGGGAGCCACTCCTACAATGAGCAGTTCTTC. Its protein product is CASSLGSHSYNEQFF.

This clonotype was seen more than once but under ten times. This rearrangement joins TRBV25-1 to TRBJ2-1; no clear D gene. V was trimmed by 4 bases and J by 5 bases, leaving 6 bases between them. Germline values: CDR1 MGHDK, CDR2 SYGVNS. The CDR3 runs to 12 residues. CDR3 in amino acids: CASSVLNNEQFF. The DNA of the CDR3 is TGTGCCAGCAGTGTGCTAAACAATGAGCAGTTCTTC.

The V call is TRBV7-3, the J call TRBJ2-2; 14 nucleotides line up with TRBD2. The CDR3 spans 18 residues. The V and J ends lost 2 bases and 0 bases, in that order; junction bases with no gene match: 2. The germline CDR1 and CDR2 sequences are SGHTA and FQGTGA. CDR3 region: CASSLVGLAGANTGELFF. The CDR3 bases are TGTGCCAGCAGCTTAGTGGGACTAGCGGGAGCGAACACCGGGGAGCTGTTTTTT.

V gene TRBV10-3 combines with J gene TRBJ2-5; 12 nucleotides match TRBD1. Germline CDR1 is ENHRY and CDR2 is SYGVKD. The junction had 5 bases not matched to a gene; V was cut back by 4 bases and J by 5 bases. The CDR3 extends over 15 amino acids. The CDR3 loop is CAISGDRGLGETQYF. In DNA form, the CDR3 reads TGTGCCATCAGTGGGGACAGGGGGCTTGGGGAGACCCAGTACTTC.

The chain uses TRBV21-1 and TRBJ1-5; the table calls TRBD1, which could not be checked here. TRBV21-1 is tagged as a pseudogene. The CDR3 is 16 residues long. The CDR3 loop is CASSKLGAYSNQPQHF. CDR3 bases: TGTGCCAGCAGCAAACTTGGGGCGTATAGCAATCAGCCCCAGCATTTT.

The chain joins TRBV11-2 to TRBJ2-1; 8 bases are shared with TRBD1. The CDR3 has 17 amino acids. Per germline, CDR1 SGHAT and CDR2 FQNNGV. V shed 4 bases, J shed 0 bases, and the junction held 8 bases outside the gene matches. The CDR3 bases are TGTGCCAGCAGCTCTCAGGGGGCCCCTACCTCCTACAATGAGCAGTTCTTC. Translated, it gives CASSSQGAPTSYNEQFF.

At least ten counts were recorded for this clonotype. The chain has TRBV27 and TRBJ1-6, with 9 bases matching TRBD1. Germline values: CDR1 MNHEY, CDR2 SMNVEV (reference sequence). This CDR3 is 16 amino acids long. V lost 7 bases and J lost 8; bases outside the gene matches: 12. As DNA, the CDR3 is TGTGCCAGCACGTCCGGGACAGGGAATCACCATTCACCCCTCCACTTT. The encoded protein is CASTSGTGNHHSPLHF.

This clonotype occurred a few times. The chain recombines TRBV19 with TRBJ1-2; TRBD1 might be the D (5 bases). Trimming left V 6 bases short and J 6 bases short, with 14 bases between. This CDR3 spans 13 amino acids. Germline CDR1 reads LNHDA; CDR2 reads SQIVND (reference sequence). The CDR3, as DNA: TGTGCCAGTAGCCCCGACAGAACCCATGGCTACACCTTC. Protein sequence: CASSPDRTHGYTF.

The chain recombines TRBV2 with TRBJ1-5; possible D gene TRBD1, 5 bases. V gave up 8 bases and J gave up 8 bases, with 22 bases separating them. CDR1 SNHLY and CDR2 FYNNEI come from the germline V gene. This CDR3 comprises 15 residues. The CDR3 DNA follows: TGTGCCAGCGGATCGGGACCGCCCGGATCTGAGCCCCAGCATTTT. This encodes CASGSGPPGSEPQHF. Full variable domain (missing parts from reference TRBV2 and TRBJ1-5): EPEVTQTPSHQVTQMGQEVILRCVPISNHLYFYWYRQILGQKVEFLVSFYNNEISEKSEIFDDQFSVERPDGSNFTLKIRSTKLEDSAMYFCASGSGPPGSEPQHFGDGTRLSIL.

At least ten counts were recorded for this clonotype. This CDR3 is CASSAQRGGRTDTQYF. The CDR3 nucleotides are TGTGCCAGCAGTGCCCAGCGGGGAGGGCGGACAGATACGCAGTATTTT. The chain uses TRBV25-1 and TRBJ2-3, with 7 bases that match TRBD2. The CDR3 covers 16 residues. V gave up 4 bases and J gave up 3 bases; unmatched junction bases: 10. Germline CDR1 is MGHDK and CDR2 is SYGVNS.

The chain carries TRBV5-1 and TRBJ2-2; 11 positions match TRBD2. This CDR3 contains 17 residues. Per germline, CDR1 SGHRS and CDR2 YFSETQ. Trimming took 3 bases from V and 7 from J; bases not matched to a gene: 11. The CDR3 is CASSSYSGGARIGELFF. The CDR3 region has the DNA TGCGCCAGCAGCTCCTATAGCGGGGGGGCCAGGATCGGGGAGCTGTTTTTT.

This clonotype was seen ten or more times. The chain links TRBV3-1 to TRBJ2-5; 8 bases are shared with TRBD2. The germline V gene encodes CDR1 LGHDT and CDR2 YNNKEL (reference sequence). V was pared by 4 bases and J by 5 bases, with 6 bases of the junction left unmatched. This CDR3 is built from 14 residues. CDR3 sequence: CASSPWTSRETQYF. Here the CDR3 DNA reads TGTGCCAGCAGCCCCTGGACTAGCAGGGAGACCCAGTACTTC.

In this sample, this clonotype turned up a few times. The V call is TRBV11-3, the J call TRBJ1-1; D ambiguous. The V and J ends lost 4 bases and 7 bases respectively, with 7 bases between them. The germline V gene encodes CDR1 SGHNT and CDR2 YENEEA. The CDR3 extends over 11 amino acids. For the CDR3, the DNA is TGTGCCAGCAGCTCGGACGGTGAAGCTTTCTTT. Its protein product is CASSSDGEAFF.

This clonotype was observed at least ten times. V gene TRBV13 combines with J gene TRBJ2-3; D is possibly TRBD2 (6 bases). Deletions cut 5 bases from V and 2 bases from J, with 14 bases between. This CDR3 has 15 residues. CDR1 is PRHDT and CDR2 is FYEKMQ in the germline V gene (reference sequence). For the CDR3, the DNA is TGTGCCAGCAGCCCCACGGGGGTTACCACAGATACGCAGTATTTT. Its protein product is CASSPTGVTTDTQYF.

This clonotype occurred many times. The chain employs TRBV7-9 and TRBJ1-2, with D possibly being TRBD1 (5 bases). Trimming shortened V by 2 bases and J by 8 bases, and 18 bases separated the two germline ends. The CDR3 spans 15 residues. The V gene's germline CDR1 is SEHNR and CDR2 FQNEAQ (reference sequence). In DNA, the CDR3 is TGTGCCAGCAGCTTAAGAGCCAGGGACGTCGGCGGCTACACCTTC. Amino acid sequence: CASSLRARDVGGYTF. Together with reference TRBV7-9 and TRBJ1-2, the CDR3 gives the full variable domain: DTGVSQNPRHKITKRGQNVTFRCDPISEHNRLYWYRQTLGQGPEFLTYFQNEAQLEKSRLLSDRFSAERPKGSFSTLEIQRTEQGDSAMYLCASSLRARDVGGYTFGSGTRLTVV.

This clonotype was observed many times. One end of the junction varies from germline; a read error may be responsible. The chain carries TRBV28 and TRBJ2-5; TRBD2 agrees at 7 bases. The CDR3 is 16 residues long. Germline-derived CDR1 and CDR2 are MDHEN and SYDVKM. The CDR3 nucleotides are TGTGCCAGCAGTATATGGAGCGGGGAATACCAAGAGACCCAGTACTTC. Encoded protein: CASSIWSGEYQETQYF.